Sequencing of this TCR beta chain was carried out in a study of tissue T cells after allogeneic stem cell transplantation. Whole-study results and caveats: Some tissue clones might be persisting host cells; their alloreactivity or antigen specificity was not determined. Within patients, tissue anatomy strongly shaped TCR repertoire composition. Across patients, clones rarely overlapped, yet motif clusters were shared tissue-specifically.

Documented time point: mouse harvest day 14 after allogeneic transplant. Each mouse received 10^7 T-cell-depleted marrow cells plus 10^6 splenic CD5+ T cells by tail vein. B6 (H2b) cells into BALB/c (H2d) mice; tissues taken at day 7 or 14. This CDR3 has 14 amino acids. The V segment lost 1 base and the J segment 4 bases; nucleotides outside the gene matches: 2. Germline V gives CDR1 GKSSPN, CDR2 SITVG. Notes on this clone: Its antigen remains unknown. Gene labels here are mouse ones. Sequencing ends 1 residue short of the CDR3 end; the germline J gene provides the rest.

Generated by immunoSEQ multiplex PCR, the TCRdb table keeps only in-frame clones and is missing some. The table records fewer than 10,000 clones, approximately 34% of them present only once. The sequence came from a female BALB/c mouse given C57BL/6 T cells with graft-versus-host disease after an allogeneic hematopoietic cell transplant. This chain joins TRBV31 and TRBJ2-5, with 10 bases lining up with TRBD1. What was sequenced was skin. The CDR3 bases that were read are TGTGCCTGGAGTCGAGGACAGGGGGAAGACACCCAGTAC. Translated, it gives CAWSRGQGEDTQY. The whole CDR3 sequence reads CAWSRGQGEDTQYF. The entire variable domain, with the rest obtained from reference TRBV31 and TRBJ2-5, is as follows: AQTIHQWPVAEIKAVGSPLSLGCTIKGKSSPNLYWYWQATGGTLQQLFYSITVGQVESVVQLNLSASRPKDDQFILSTEKLLLSHSGFYLCAWSRGQGEDTQYFGPGTRLLVL.